The present T cell receptor beta chain was sequenced within a study of T cells in tumors after PD-1 blockade. Clones were sequenced by immunoSEQ multiplex PCR, and TCRdb holds only the in-frame ones, with some missing. The table has 50,000 or so clones, more than 75% seen once. Germline V CDR1 and CDR2: SGHTA, FQGNSA. V lost 5 bases, J lost 5 bases, and 6 bases stayed unmatched. The CDR3 loop spans 14 amino acids. The TCR sequence derives from a human donor with basal cell carcinoma. This sample comprised PBMCs, obtained before anti-PD-1 treatment. The chain has TRBV7-2 and TRBJ2-5, with 9 nucleotides matching TRBD2. The CDR3 DNA reads as TGTGCCAGCAGCCCTGGACTAGCGCCGGAGACCCAGTACTTC. Amino acid sequence: CASSPGLAPETQYF.